Shown below are 21 T cell receptor beta chains from a single sample sequenced in a study of glioma-infiltrating T cells. Amplification of TCR alpha and beta CDR3 regions from RNA used iRepertoire nested multiplex PCR. TCRdb used MiXCR to reprocess the multiplex PCR reads, holding one entry per CDR3 protein. Here the sample spans roughly 350,000 distinct CDR3 sequences, around 45% being singletons. The sequenced sample consisted of glioma tissue, nonneoplastic brain tissue, or PBMCs (not recorded which). Receptors originate from a human donor with low-grade glioma or glioblastoma, undergoing nonglioma brain surgery, or in good health (not recorded which).

The chain carries TRBV19 and TRBJ2-3; D might be TRBD2 (6 bases). The CDR3 covers 15 residues. V lost 10 bases and J 1 base, leaving 18 bases between the germline ends. The V gene's germline CDR1 is LNHDA and CDR2 SQIVND (reference sequence). CDR3 sequence: CATALEVAGTDTQYF. For the CDR3, the DNA is TGTGCCACTGCGCTGGAAGTAGCGGGCACAGATACGCAGTATTTT. Filled out from reference TRBV19 and TRBJ2-3, the complete variable domain reads DGGITQSPKYLFRKEGQNVTLSCEQNLNHDAMYWYRQDPGQGLRLIYYSQIVNDFQKGDIAEGYSVSREKKESFPLTVTSAQKNPTAFYLCATALEVAGTDTQYFGPGTRLTVL.

On this clonotype itself: This clone may be a read error of a much larger clone one base away. V and J are TRBV28 and TRBJ2-5; the D gene could be TRBD1 or TRBD2 (5 bases each). Germline loops: CDR1 MDHEN, CDR2 SYDVKM. This CDR3 contains 12 residues. In DNA, the CDR3 is TGTGCCAGCAGACCCTTGGGGGAGACCCAGCACTTC. Translated, it gives CASRPLGETQHF.

This chain connects TRBV28 to TRBJ2-2; a possible D gene is TRBD2 (6 bases). Germline CDR1 and CDR2: MDHEN and SYDVKM. CDR3 length: 15 amino acids. Trimming removed 6 bases from V and 3 bases from J, with 14 bases in between. The CDR3 region is CASSTGGFYTGELFF. CDR3 nucleotide sequence: TGTGCCAGCAGCACAGGAGGGTTCTACACCGGGGAGCTGTTTTTT.

The chain recombines TRBV11-1 with TRBJ2-5; TRBD2 is a possible D gene (6 bases). Germline lookup yields CDR1 SGHAT and CDR2 FQDESV (reference sequence). V lost 3 bases and J lost 1, with 15 bases in between. The CDR3 extends over 16 amino acids. For the CDR3, the DNA is TGTGCCAGCAGCTTCGCTAGCGCAGCCAGCCAAGAGACCCAGTACTTC. This codes for CASSFASAASQETQYF.

This clonotype occurred many times. J is TRBJ2-7 and V is TRBV6-1, with 7 bases matching TRBD1. Germline loops: CDR1 MNHNS, CDR2 SASEGT. The CDR3 loop spans 15 amino acids. V was clipped by 6 bases and J by 0 bases; unmatched bases: 8. As DNA, the CDR3 is TGTGCCAGCAGGCGAACAGGGGACGTCTCCTACGAGCAGTACTTC. This gives the protein CASRRTGDVSYEQYF.

The rearrangement joins TRBV4-3 to TRBJ2-4; D remains ambiguous. V was pared by 0 bases and J by 7 bases, with 7 bases between. The CDR3 is 13 amino acids. The germline CDR1 and CDR2 sequences are LGHNA and YSLEER. This chain's CDR3 is CASSQDYKNIQYF. DNA of the CDR3: TGCGCCAGCAGCCAAGATTACAAGAACATTCAGTACTTC.

This clonotype came up a few times. The V gene is TRBV20-1, the J gene TRBJ2-5; D is possibly TRBD1 (6 bases). The CDR3 sequence is 13 residues long. Between the trimmed V and J ends, which lost 6 bases and 5 bases, there was a span of 16 bases. Germline V gene lookup returns CDR1 DFQATT and CDR2 SNEGSKA (reference sequence). The CDR3 here is CSAPPGTSETQYF. CDR3 DNA sequence: TGCAGTGCCCCGCCCGGGACAAGTGAGACCCAGTACTTC.

This clonotype has only a few counts. The chain couples TRBV20-1 to TRBJ2-4, with a tentative D call TRBD2 (5 bases). The CDR3 spans 12 residues. The V gene's germline CDR1 is DFQATT and CDR2 SNEGSKA (reference sequence). Between the trimmed V and J ends, which lost 6 bases and 8 bases, there was a span of 14 bases. CDR3 sequence (DNA): TGCAGTGCAAGGGCCCAGGAGGACATTCAGTACTTC. It encodes CSARAQEDIQYF.

To note about this clonotype: A read error may be the cause here, since a much bigger clone is one base away. This rearrangement joins TRBV28 to TRBJ2-3, with D unresolved. Germline V lookup: CDR1 MDHEN, CDR2 SYDVKM. The V end lost 5 bases, the J end lost 6 bases, and 9 bases lay between the germline ends. The CDR3 spans 12 residues. The CDR3 DNA reads TGTGCCAGCAGTCCCCAGGAGGATACGCAGTATTTT. It codes for CASSPQEDTQYF.

The DNA of the CDR3 is TGCGCCAGCAGCTTGGGCGCAGGGGGTAACACTGAAGCTTTCTTT. Translation gives CASSLGAGGNTEAFF. This sequence joins TRBV5-1 and TRBJ1-1; 7 nucleotides line up with TRBD1. From germline, CDR1 is SGHRS and CDR2 YFSETQ. The V gene end was trimmed by 0 bases and the J gene end by 2 bases; junction bases not matched to a gene: 4. The CDR3 has 15 amino acids. Full variable domain (outside the CDR3, taken from reference TRBV5-1 and TRBJ1-1): KAGVTQTPRYLIKTRGQQVTLSCSPISGHRSVSWYQQTPGQGLQFLFEYFSETQRNKGNFPGRFSGRQFSNSRSEMNVSTLELGDSALYLCASSLGAGGNTEAFFGQGTRLTVV.

This clonotype has a handful of counts. The chain employs TRBV6-2 or TRBV6-3 and TRBJ2-1, with D perhaps TRBD2 (5 bases). The CDR3 runs to 16 residues. The V end lost 4 bases, the J end lost 1 base, and 14 bases lay between the germline ends. Per germline, CDR1 MNHEY and CDR2 SVGEGT. The CDR3 bases are TGTGCCAGCAGTTTACCGGGGAGACGGTCCTACAATGAGCAGTTCTTC. Translated, it gives CASSLPGRRSYNEQFF.

A word on this clonotype: A much larger clone is a single base away; this may be a read error. The conserved closing phenylalanine or tryptophan is absent in this CDR3, likely reflecting a read error. The chain recombines TRBV28 with TRBJ2-7; possibly TRBD1 for D (6 bases). Trimming removed 2 bases at V and 7 bases at J, with 15 bases between. This CDR3 is built from 14 residues. Germline loops: CDR1 MDHEN, CDR2 SYDVKM. The CDR3 sequence: CASSLRGPQGEQYS. CDR3 DNA sequence: TGTGCCAGCAGTTTAAGGGGACCGCAGGGGGAGCAGTACTCC.

This clonotype was seen repeatedly, ten times or more. The chain couples TRBV7-9 to TRBJ1-1, with 10 positions matching TRBD1. CDR3 size: 15 residues. V gave up 5 bases and J gave up 6 bases; unmatched junction bases: 9. The V gene's germline CDR1 is SEHNR and CDR2 FQNEAQ (reference sequence). As DNA, the CDR3 is TGTGCCAGCAGCACAGGACAGGGGGTTTCGTCTGAAGCTTTCTTT. The encoded protein is CASSTGQGVSSEAFF.

CDR3 sequence reads: CASSYESLVSTGELFF. The CDR3 coding sequence is TGTGCCAGCAGTTACGAGAGCTTAGTGTCCACCGGGGAGCTGTTTTTT. The chain has TRBV6-7 and TRBJ2-2; no clear D. TRBV6-7 belongs to the ORF category, with a function that is uncertain. The CDR3 length is 16 residues. V lost 2 bases and J lost 4, with 14 bases in between.

The genes are TRBV4-2 and TRBJ2-7, with D possibly matching TRBD1 (6 bases). Germline V CDR1 and CDR2: LGHNA, YNFKEQ. Trimming stripped 10 bases from V and 0 bases from J, with 16 bases between. The CDR3 has 14 residues. The CDR3 DNA follows: TGTGCCAATCCACGACAGGAAAACTCCTACGAGCAGTACTTC. Protein sequence: CANPRQENSYEQYF.

The table lists this clonotype with many counts. The chain recombines TRBV7-2 with TRBJ1-1; maybe TRBD1 (6 bases). This CDR3 is 15 amino acids long. V gave up 2 bases and J gave up 3 bases, with 13 bases separating them. Germline CDR1 is SGHTA and CDR2 is FQGNSA. CDR3 sequence (DNA): TGTGCCAGCAGCTTAATCCGGACAGACGACACTGAAGCTTTCTTT. Translating gives CASSLIRTDDTEAFF.

This clonotype was found a few times. The V and J genes are TRBV4-1 and TRBJ2-7; possibly TRBD1 or TRBD2 for D (5 bases each). Trimming pared 3 bases from V and 2 bases from J, leaving 17 bases between. Germline V gene data show CDR1 as MGHRA and CDR2 as YSYEKL. This CDR3 contains 16 residues. The CDR3 region is CASSQGPGRSTYEQYF. The CDR3 bases are TGCGCCAGCAGCCAGGGACCGGGACGGTCTACCTACGAGCAGTACTTC.

This chain joins TRBV15 and TRBJ2-1, with D perhaps TRBD2 (6 bases). The germline V gene has CDR1 LNHNV and CDR2 YYDKDF (reference sequence). This CDR3 has 14 amino acids. V shed 3 bases and J shed 5 bases, with 11 bases lying between them. The CDR3 sequence: CATSRGLRDNEQFF. As DNA, the CDR3 is TGTGCCACCAGCAGGGGACTTAGGGACAATGAGCAGTTCTTC.

The chain is built from TRBV6-2 or TRBV6-3 and TRBJ2-7, with D possibly being TRBD1 (6 bases). V lost 4 bases, J lost 5 bases, and 9 bases lay in between. CDR3 length equals 12 residues. CDR1 is MNHEY, CDR2 SVGEGT, per germline. CDR3 region: CASSSWTDEQYF. The CDR3 DNA follows: TGTGCCAGCAGTTCTTGGACAGACGAGCAGTACTTC.

This clonotype has ten or more counts. The rearrangement uses TRBV12-3 or TRBV12-4 and TRBJ2-3; 7 bases match TRBD2. Trimming at V came to 7 bases and at J to 2 bases, leaving 12 bases not matched to a gene. The CDR3 runs to 16 residues. This chain's CDR3 is CASIPVGREFTDTQYF. As DNA, the CDR3 is TGTGCCAGCATTCCGGTAGGGCGGGAGTTCACAGATACGCAGTATTTT.

This chain's CDR3 is CASSSSTGGTRGYTF. The CDR3 coding sequence is TGTGCCAGCAGCTCATCTACGGGGGGAACAAGAGGCTACACCTTC. This chain links TRBV11-2 with TRBJ1-2, with D tentatively TRBD1 (5 bases). The CDR3 is made up of 15 amino acids. V lost 4 bases to trimming and J lost 8 bases, with 20 bases between them. CDR1 and CDR2 (germline): SGHAT, FQNNGV.